This T cell receptor beta chain stems from a study of OX40 agonist ivuxolimab in advanced cancers. Background on the study: Patients took ivuxolimab, an agonistic anti-OX40 (CD134) antibody. Dosing consisted of intravenous ivuxolimab at 0.01 to 10 mg/kg every 2 weeks. The group had a mean age of about 60 years, ranged from about 20 to 79, and was 80% to 90% male. Three patients had partial responses: one hepatocellular carcinoma, two cutaneous melanoma.

The CDR3 is 14 amino acids. V lost 1 base to trimming and J lost 5 bases, with 9 bases between them. Germline CDR1 is MDHEN and CDR2 is SYDVKM. The repertoire was sequenced with immunoSEQ multiplex PCR; TCRdb's copy has only in-frame clones and lacks some. The sample holds approximately 86,000 clones, 90% to 95% seen once. This clone was seen once. Source: CD4+ or CD8+ T cells sorted from blood, taken in a trial of the OX40 agonist ivuxolimab. The sequence derives from an adult with an advanced solid tumor such as melanoma, head and neck, liver or kidney cancer. V usage is TRBV28 and J usage is TRBJ1-5; no definite D call. The CDR3 here is CASSLFPSYQPQHF. The CDR3 region has the DNA TGTGCCAGCAGTTTATTTCCTTCCTATCAGCCCCAGCATTTT.